Each of the 14 T cell receptor beta chains below was sequenced from the same sample in a study of T cell responses to AZD1222 COVID-19 vaccine. Repertoires were generated with immunoSEQ multiplex PCR, while TCRdb's copy carries only in-frame clones and drops some. The sample carries about 130,000 clones, around 92% recorded once. The sample here was peripheral blood, taken 28 days after the second AZD1222 dose. Receptors were obtained from an adult who received the AZD1222 COVID-19 vaccine.

The chain is built from TRBV11-2 and TRBJ1-3; tentative D call: TRBD1 (5 bases). Per the germline V gene, CDR1 is SGHAT and CDR2 is FQNNGV. The V and J ends lost 1 base and 2 bases respectively, with 6 bases between them. The CDR3 is 14 amino acids. CDR3 protein: CASSLGGPGNTIYF. The DNA of the CDR3 is TGTGCCAGCAGCTTAGGGGGCCCTGGAAACACCATATATTTT.

The chain recombines TRBV28 with TRBJ2-7; D might be TRBD2 (5 bases). The V gene's germline CDR1 is MDHEN and CDR2 SYDVKM. The CDR3 length is 15 residues. The germline V and J ends were trimmed by 5 bases and 0 bases, with 14 bases remaining between them. This chain's CDR3 is CASSPGRGPSYEQYF. CDR3 bases: TGTGCCAGCAGTCCCGGCCGGGGTCCCTCCTACGAGCAGTACTTC.

V usage is TRBV6-5 and J usage is TRBJ2-1, with D possibly TRBD2 on 6 matching bases. This CDR3 comprises 15 residues. Germline-derived CDR1 and CDR2 are MNHEY and SVGAGI. V was clipped by 2 bases and J by 6 bases, with 14 bases between them. This CDR3 reads CASSYAEEGGNEQFF. The DNA of the CDR3 is TGTGCCAGCAGTTACGCCGAGGAGGGTGGCAATGAGCAGTTCTTC.

This clone came up once. The V call is TRBV21-1, the J call TRBJ2-5; TRBD1 is the table's D call and was not checked against the DNA. TRBV21-1 is described as a pseudogene. The CDR3 extends over 18 amino acids. The CDR3 region has the DNA TGTGCCAGCAGCAAAGTGTGGAGGGGGCGCCAGTGTGGAGAGACCCAGTACTTC. Amino acids: CASSKVWRGRQCGETQYF.

V gene TRBV27 combines with J gene TRBJ2-1; 11 nucleotides agree with TRBD2. The CDR3 is made up of 16 amino acids. V trimming: 4 bases; J trimming: 7 bases; junction bases outside the gene matches: 9. Germline CDR1 and CDR2: MNHEY and SMNVEV (reference sequence). Written as DNA, the CDR3 is TGTGCCAGCAGTTCCCCCACTAGCGGGAGAGGTAATGAGCAGTTCTTC. Amino acids: CASSSPTSGRGNEQFF.

The rearrangement joins TRBV9 to TRBJ1-2; D gene ambiguous. Germline V gene lookup returns CDR1 SGDLS and CDR2 YYNGEE. The CDR3 extends over 19 amino acids. V was trimmed by 0 bases and J by 5 bases, leaving 26 bases between them. CDR3 amino acids: CASSVDRVSPHPFGYGYTF. The CDR3 DNA reads TGTGCCAGCAGCGTAGATCGAGTCAGTCCTCACCCCTTTGGGTATGGCTACACCTTC.

V gene TRBV27 combines with J gene TRBJ2-4; either TRBD1 or TRBD2 may supply D (5 bases each). Germline V lookup: CDR1 MNHEY, CDR2 SMNVEV (reference sequence). The CDR3 totals 16 residues. V lost 3 bases and J lost 6, with 18 bases in between. CDR3 DNA sequence: TGTGCCAGCAGTTTTCTCCCCGGGGCTAAGGGAAACATTCAGTACTTC. Protein product: CASSFLPGAKGNIQYF.

This chain links TRBV28 with TRBJ1-2; D might be TRBD1 (6 bases). This CDR3 comprises 13 residues. The germline V gene encodes CDR1 MDHEN and CDR2 SYDVKM. Trimming left V 5 bases short and J 7 bases short, with 14 bases between. The CDR3 coding sequence is TGTGCCAGCAGTAAATTAGGGGGGGCTGGCTACACCTTC. Translating it yields CASSKLGGAGYTF.

V is TRBV7-2 and J is TRBJ2-7; TRBD2 aligns across 9 bases. The ends lost 3 bases at V and 2 bases at J; junction bases unmatched: 8. The CDR3 totals 16 residues. CDR1 and CDR2 (germline): SGHTA, FQGNSA. CDR3 bases: TGTGCCAGCAGCTTCAAGCCAGCGGGAGGAACCTACGAGCAGTACTTC. Translated, it gives CASSFKPAGGTYEQYF. Full variable domain (outside the CDR3, taken from reference TRBV7-2 and TRBJ2-7): GAGVSQSPSNKVTEKGKDVELRCDPISGHTALYWYRQSLGQGLEFLIYFQGNSAPDKSGLPSDRFSAERTGGSVSTLTIQRTQQEDSAVYLCASSFKPAGGTYEQYFGPGTRLTVT.

This rearrangement joins TRBV6-5 to TRBJ2-7; TRBD1 agrees at 7 bases. Germline loops: CDR1 MNHEY, CDR2 SVGAGI. The CDR3 covers 15 residues. With 2 bases clipped from V and 0 bases from J, the junction kept 4 bases outside the gene matches. CDR3 coding DNA: TGTGCCAGCAGTTACGATGGACAGGCCTCCTACGAGCAGTACTTC. The encoded protein is CASSYDGQASYEQYF.

The chain recombines TRBV5-6 with TRBJ2-5; 7 bases map to TRBD1. Germline CDR1 SGHDT, CDR2 YYEEEE. Trimming removed 4 bases from V and 2 bases from J; junction bases left unmatched: 8. The CDR3 sequence is 15 residues long. The DNA for the CDR3 is TGTGCCAGCAGCGTAGGACAGGCCGGGCAAGAGACCCAGTACTTC. It yields the protein CASSVGQAGQETQYF.

This clone is a singleton in its sample. The V gene is TRBV19, the J gene TRBJ1-4; TRBD1 is a possible D gene (5 bases). The CDR3 runs to 15 residues. Germline CDR1 reads LNHDA; CDR2 reads SQIVND (reference sequence). Trimming cost V 4 bases and J 1 base, with 10 bases left between them. The CDR3 is CASSTGSGTNEKLFF. CDR3 coding DNA: TGTGCCAGTAGTACAGGGTCGGGAACTAATGAAAAACTGTTTTTT.

The rearrangement links TRBV10-3 to TRBJ2-4; TRBD1 matches at 7 bases. The CDR3 covers 16 residues. CDR1 and CDR2 from the germline V gene are ENHRY and SYGVKD. Unmatched junction bases numbered 4, after V lost 2 bases and J lost 0 bases. The CDR3 DNA sequence: TGTGCCATCAGTGAGATGGGACAGACAGCCAAAAACATTCAGTACTTC. It is translated as CAISEMGQTAKNIQYF.

J is TRBJ2-1 and V is TRBV7-2; TRBD2 matches at 16 bases. The germline gives CDR1 SGHTA, CDR2 FQGNSA. The CDR3 covers 17 residues. V was clipped by 0 bases and J by 7 bases; unmatched bases: 3. The CDR3 sequence: CASSLARGLAGGNEQFF. Here the CDR3 DNA reads TGTGCCAGCAGCTTAGCTAGGGGACTAGCGGGAGGGAATGAGCAGTTCTTC.